The 17 T cell receptor beta chains given below trace back to one sample, sequenced in a study of blood T cell repertoires in COVID-19. The protocol was immunoSEQ multiplex PCR, while the TCRdb copy is restricted to in-frame clones and leaves out a portion. Of 180,000 or so clones in the sample, around 82% were seen once. The sample consisted of peripheral blood. These receptors all stem from a human donor with acute or convalescent COVID-19. The donor label of this sample is uncertain.

J is TRBJ1-5 and V is TRBV28, with 7 bases that match TRBD1. V lost 7 bases to trimming and J lost 5 bases; unmatched junction nucleotides: 11. Germline values: CDR1 MDHEN, CDR2 SYDVKM. This CDR3 has 15 residues. CDR3 coding DNA: TGTGCCAGCAAATTAGGGGGCGCGCGGGATCAGCCCCAGCATTTT. Protein sequence: CASKLGGARDQPQHF.

CDR3 region: CASSLAGGPRRHNEQFF. As DNA, the CDR3 is TGCGCCAGCAGCTTGGCGGGGGGGCCCCGGAGACACAATGAGCAGTTCTTC. This chain connects TRBV5-1 to TRBJ2-1; 8 bases line up with TRBD2. Germline V gives CDR1 SGHRS, CDR2 YFSETQ. This CDR3 spans 17 amino acids. The junction had 10 bases not matched to a gene; V was cut back by 0 bases and J by 5 bases.

This chain links TRBV14 with TRBJ1-2; 7 bases map to TRBD1. V shed 0 bases, J shed 6 bases, and the junction held 4 bases outside the gene matches. Germline V CDR1 and CDR2: SGHDN, FVKESK. CDR3 length equals 14 residues. This CDR3 reads CASSQEGGSDGYTF. In DNA, the CDR3 is TGTGCCAGCAGCCAAGAAGGGGGCAGCGATGGCTACACCTTC.

This clone was detected once. The chain employs TRBV18 and TRBJ1-3; D might be TRBD1 (6 bases). Germline V gene data show CDR1 as KGHSH and CDR2 as LQKENI. The CDR3 runs to 16 residues. Trimming removed 3 bases from V and 0 bases from J, with 12 bases in between. The CDR3 region has the DNA TGTGCCAGCTCACCCAACGGACAGACCTCTGGAAACACCATATATTTT. Translation gives CASSPNGQTSGNTIYF.

The chain has TRBV5-6 and TRBJ1-1; 7 bases agree with TRBD1. V trimming: 2 bases; J trimming: 1 base; junction bases outside the gene matches: 2. Germline V CDR1 and CDR2: SGHDT, YYEEEE. This CDR3 is 14 amino acids long. The CDR3 is CASSLRQGNTEAFF. The CDR3 coding sequence is TGTGCCAGCAGCTTAAGACAGGGGAACACTGAAGCTTTCTTT.

V and J are TRBV2 and TRBJ2-2, with TRBD1 matching over 10 bases. Germline values: CDR1 SNHLY, CDR2 FYNNEI. V trimming: 5 bases; J trimming: 8 bases; junction bases outside the gene matches: 8. CDR3 length: 15 amino acids. The CDR3 is CASSRDRGQVGELFF. The CDR3 bases are TGTGCCAGCAGTCGAGACAGGGGGCAGGTGGGGGAGCTGTTTTTT.

The chain uses TRBV10-3 and TRBJ2-3; D possibly corresponds to TRBD2 (7 bases). Germline-derived CDR1 and CDR2 are ENHRY and SYGVKD. V was cut by 3 bases and J by 2 bases, with 9 bases left in between. The CDR3 sequence is 14 residues long. In DNA form, the CDR3 reads TGTGCCATCAGTGACCGGGGGGCCACAGATACGCAGTATTTT. This gives the protein CAISDRGATDTQYF.

This chain uses TRBV12-3 or TRBV12-4 with TRBJ1-6; no clear D gene. Trimming shortened V by 5 bases and J by 6 bases, and 8 bases separated the two germline ends. The CDR3 has 13 amino acids. The CDR3 nucleotides are TGTGCCAGCAGTCCAGGAGGTAATTCACCCCTCCACTTT. It encodes CASSPGGNSPLHF.

The rearrangement links TRBV5-4 to TRBJ2-2; D is unclear. V lost 1 base, J lost 7 bases, and 5 bases lay in between. The CDR3 runs to 12 residues. CDR1 and CDR2 (germline): SGHNT, YYREEE (reference sequence). This CDR3 is CASSLFVGELFF. The CDR3 coding sequence is TGTGCCAGCAGCTTGTTCGTCGGGGAGCTGTTTTTT.

This chain uses TRBV3-1 (or the pseudogene TRBV3-2) with TRBJ2-7, with TRBD1 matching over 10 bases. The CDR3 runs 15 residues. Germline V gene lookup returns CDR1 LGHDT and CDR2 YNNKEL (reference sequence). The V segment lost 1 base and the J segment 2 bases; nucleotides outside the gene matches: 2. Here the CDR3 DNA reads TGTGCCAGCAGCCAAGGGACAGGGGGACCCTACGAGCAGTACTTC. This codes for CASSQGTGGPYEQYF.

This CDR3 reads CATSRGGRNSYNEQFF. As DNA, the CDR3 is TGTGCCACCAGCAGAGGGGGGCGGAACTCCTACAATGAGCAGTTCTTC. This chain joins TRBV15 and TRBJ2-1; possibly TRBD1 for D (6 bases). Germline assignment: CDR1 LNHNV and CDR2 YYDKDF (reference sequence). V lost 1 base and J lost 0, with 10 bases in between. CDR3 length: 16 residues.

V gene TRBV7-9 combines with J gene TRBJ2-2; perhaps TRBD1 as D (5 bases). V was shortened by 1 base and J by 7 bases, with 10 bases between the two germline ends. The length of the CDR3 is 14 residues. Germline V gene data show CDR1 as SEHNR and CDR2 as FQNEAQ (reference sequence). CDR3 protein: CASSLGGGNGELFF. The CDR3 bases are TGTGCCAGCAGCTTAGGGGGCGGTAACGGGGAGCTGTTTTTT.

This clone was counted once. The CDR3 coding sequence is TGTGCCAGCAGCGTTCGGAGCTCTGGGGCCAACGTCCTGACTTTC. It codes for CASSVRSSGANVLTF. The chain combines TRBV11-2 with TRBJ2-6; D unresolved. Germline lookup yields CDR1 SGHAT and CDR2 FQNNGV. The CDR3 has 15 amino acids. Trimming took 5 bases from V and 0 from J, leaving 8 bases between them.

The chain employs TRBV7-8 and TRBJ2-2; a weak D match, TRBD1 (7 bases). The germline CDR1 and CDR2 sequences are SGHVS and FQNEAQ. The CDR3 covers 16 residues. V lost 5 bases and J 7 bases, leaving 20 bases between the germline ends. The CDR3 is CASSTREGGGNGELFF. The CDR3 nucleotides are TGTGCCAGCAGCACAAGAGAAGGGGGCGGGAACGGGGAGCTGTTTTTT.

This chain connects TRBV10-1 to TRBJ2-5; 16 positions match TRBD2. V dropped 6 bases and J dropped 5; count of bases not matched to a gene: 9. CDR1 and CDR2 (germline): WNHNN, SYGVQD (reference sequence). This CDR3 is built from 17 residues. The CDR3 here is CASSRSGTSGRGETQYF. CDR3 DNA sequence: TGCGCCAGCAGCCGATCCGGGACTAGCGGGAGGGGTGAGACCCAGTACTTC.

The rearrangement joins TRBV7-9 to TRBJ2-1; 7 nucleotides agree with TRBD2. V was pared by 4 bases and J by 1 base, with 13 bases of the junction left unmatched. CDR1 SEHNR and CDR2 FQNEAQ come from the germline V gene (reference sequence). This CDR3 region has 18 residues. Written as DNA, the CDR3 is TGTGCCAGCAGCTCTCCGGGGGGTCTTCTGGGGTCCTACAATGAGCAGTTCTTC. Translating gives CASSSPGGLLGSYNEQFF.

The genes are TRBV11-2 and TRBJ2-7; 10 bases are shared with TRBD1. The CDR3 runs 15 residues. V was pared by 5 bases and J by 4 bases, with 8 bases of the junction left unmatched. Germline V gives CDR1 SGHAT, CDR2 FQNNGV. DNA for the CDR3: TGTGCCAGCAGCATCACCGGGACAGGGGTTTACGAGCAGTACTTC. As protein: CASSITGTGVYEQYF.